This entry concerns a single TCR beta chain. Its specificity is unknown. Specified treatment: oral pan-JAK inhibitor, 5-10 mg twice daily. Sorted populations comprised CD4+ and CD8+ T cells obtained from PBMCs. These data belong to a study of CD8+ T cells in alopecia areata. In the study overall: Administration of oral tofacitinib to treated patients was at 5 to 10 mg twice daily. The duration of tofacitinib was 6 to 18 months, with 6 months off drug afterward.

RNA, once extracted, was reverse transcribed into cDNA for use as the sequencing template. The protocol was immunoSEQ multiplex PCR, while the TCRdb copy is restricted to in-frame clones and leaves out a portion. Of about 190,000 clones listed, about 65% are singletons. General study points: Compared with normal scalp, lesional scalp had higher clonality and more expanded CD8+ clones.

The specimen comprised CD4+ T cells sorted from blood, sampled between weeks 47 and 50, from a patient treated with tofacitinib. This receptor was obtained from a human donor with alopecia areata.

As DNA, the CDR3 is TGTGCCTGGAGCGCCCGGGAGCGGAACACAGATACGCAGTATTTT. This sequence encodes CAWSARERNTDTQYF. The V gene is TRBV30, the J gene TRBJ2-3, with D maybe TRBD2 (6 bases). Germline loops: CDR1 GTSNPN, CDR2 SVGIG (reference sequence). This CDR3 has 15 residues. The V end lost 3 bases, the J end lost 2 bases, and 15 bases lay between the germline ends. Together with reference TRBV30 and TRBJ2-3, the CDR3 gives the full variable domain: SQTIHQWPATLVQPVGSPLSLECTVEGTSNPNLYWYRQAAGRGLQLLFYSVGIGQISSEVPQNLSASRPQDRQFILSSKKLLLSDSGFYLCAWSARERNTDTQYFGPGTRLTVL.